This is a list of T cell receptor beta chains from one sample in a study of cytomegalovirus exposure and HLA in healthy donors. Method: immunoSEQ multiplex PCR; TCRdb's copy keeps in-frame clones and lacks some. The table for this sample gives some 71,000 clones. Sequenced: PBMCs. The receptor source for this set is a woman aged 30 to 39 in good health and CMV-seronegative. Each CDR3 is given with its conserved first and last residue. A D gene is named only where the DNA matches it firmly.

d_call,v_call,j_call,cdr3_nt,cdr3_aa
TRBD1,TRBV5-1,TRBJ2-7,TGCGCCAGCAGTTTTACAGGGGCCTACGAGCAGTACTTC,CASSFTGAYEQYF
-,TRBV25-1,TRBJ2-1,TGTGCCAGCAGTGGACAGTATTCATCAGAAAACAATGAGCAGTTCTTC,CASSGQYSSENNEQFF
TRBD2,TRBV28,TRBJ2-5,TGTGCCAGCGAAAGGACTAGCGGGAAAGAGACCCAGTACTTC,CASERTSGKETQYF
-,TRBV7-2,TRBJ1-5,TGTGCCAGCAGCCTAAATCGGGGGGCATATCAGCCCCAGCATTTT,CASSLNRGAYQPQHF
TRBD2,TRBV10-3,TRBJ2-1,TGTGCCATCAGGGCCACTCTTCCTAGCGGGGGCAATGAGCAGTTCTTC,CAIRATLPSGGNEQFF
-,TRBV7-7,TRBJ1-4,TGTGCTAGCAGCTCGGGAGCAACTAATGAAAAACTGTTTTTT,CASSSGATNEKLFF
TRBD1,TRBV9,TRBJ2-1,TGTGCCAGCAGCGATGCCTACAGGGGGCTAGGCATTAAGCAGTTCTTC,CASSDAYRGLGIKQFF
TRBD1,TRBV7-3,TRBJ2-6,TGTGCCAGCAGCTTCGGACAGGACTCTGGGGCCAACGTCCTGACTTTC,CASSFGQDSGANVLTF
-,TRBV15,TRBJ2-6,TGTGCCACCAGCAGAGATGGAGGGTCCTCTGGGGCCAACGTCCTGACTTTC,CATSRDGGSSGANVLTF
-,TRBV5-4,TRBJ2-5,TGTGCCAGCAGCTTAGAATTCCGCGGGACCCAGTACTTC,CASSLEFRGTQYF
-,TRBV7-9,TRBJ1-1,TGTGCCAGCACCCCGGACAGCCCGAACACTGAAGCTTTCTTT,CASTPDSPNTEAFF
TRBD2,TRBV29-1,TRBJ2-4,TGCAGCGTTTCCTTGACTAGCGGGTTAGCCAAAAACATTCAGTACTTC,CSVSLTSGLAKNIQYF
TRBD2,TRBV9,TRBJ2-1,TGTGCCAGCAGCGCCTTCAGCGGGAGTACCCCCAACGAGCAGTTCTTC,CASSAFSGSTPNEQFF
TRBD2,TRBV19,TRBJ2-5,TGTGCCAGTAGCCCGGGGGGGGGCGCGGTAGAGACCCAGTACTTC,CASSPGGGAVETQYF
TRBD2,TRBV28,TRBJ2-6,TGTGCCAGCAGTTTAAAGGGACTACGAACTGGGGCCAACGTCCTGACTTTC,CASSLKGLRTGANVLTF
-,TRBV10-3,TRBJ1-2,TGTGCCAACCAACAAGCCTTAACAGGGAACTATGGCTACACCTTC,CANQQALTGNYGYTF
-,TRBV27,TRBJ2-7,TGTGCCAGCAGCTCATTTCCGTGGGGAGGGCAGTACTTC,CASSSFPWGGQYF
-,TRBV11-1,TRBJ2-5,TGTGCCAGCAGCTTAGCGCCAGAAGAGACCCAGTACTTC,CASSLAPEETQYF
TRBD2,TRBV27,TRBJ2-7,TGTGCCAGCAGTTCCGAGCGGGAGACCTACGAGCAGTACTTC,CASSSERETYEQYF
TRBD1,TRBV19,TRBJ1-2,TGTGCCAGTAGTATTGACAGGGGAAACTATGGCTACACCTTC,CASSIDRGNYGYTF
TRBD2,TRBV29-1,TRBJ2-7,TGCAGCGTTGCCCCCGGACTAGCGGGATTCGAGCAGTACTTC,CSVAPGLAGFEQYF
-,TRBV28,TRBJ2-3,TGTGCCTCAACACCGGACTCTAGCACAGATAAGCAGTATTTT,CASTPDSSTDKQYF
TRBD1,TRBV27,TRBJ1-6,TGTGCCAGCAGTTTATCAACAGGGGGTGATTCACCCCTCCACTTT,CASSLSTGGDSPLHF
TRBD1,TRBV13,TRBJ1-2,TGTGCCAGCAGCTCCCGACAGGGGGAACGTGGCTACACCTTC,CASSSRQGERGYTF
-,TRBV6-5,TRBJ2-3,TGTGCCAGCAGTTACTCGAGAGTGGCTAGCAAAGATACGCAGTATTTT,CASSYSRVASKDTQYF
TRBD1,TRBV4-1,TRBJ1-2,TGCGCCAGCAGCCAGGGTGCAGGGACAGGAGGGTATGGCTACACCTTC,CASSQGAGTGGYGYTF
-,TRBV6-5,TRBJ1-2,TGTGCCAGCAGTCTCGACAGTATCTATGGCTACACCTTC,CASSLDSIYGYTF
-,TRBV6-6,TRBJ1-5,TGTGCCAGCAGAGAGAATCAGCCCCAGCATTTT,CASRENQPQHF
TRBD2,TRBV11-3,TRBJ2-3,TGTGCCAGCACCCTTAGCGGGGGCAGCACAGATACGCAGTATTTT,CASTLSGGSTDTQYF
-,TRBV20-1,TRBJ2-7,TGCAGTGCGCTGGGCCACGACGAGCAGTACTTC,CSALGHDEQYF
TRBD1,TRBV6-1,TRBJ2-7,TGTGCCAGCAGTGAGGGGGGGACAGGGGGCCGCGAGCAGTACTTC,CASSEGGTGGREQYF
-,TRBV7-2,TRBJ2-3,TGTGCCAGCAGCTTATACGGGGATACGCAGTATTTT,CASSLYGDTQYF